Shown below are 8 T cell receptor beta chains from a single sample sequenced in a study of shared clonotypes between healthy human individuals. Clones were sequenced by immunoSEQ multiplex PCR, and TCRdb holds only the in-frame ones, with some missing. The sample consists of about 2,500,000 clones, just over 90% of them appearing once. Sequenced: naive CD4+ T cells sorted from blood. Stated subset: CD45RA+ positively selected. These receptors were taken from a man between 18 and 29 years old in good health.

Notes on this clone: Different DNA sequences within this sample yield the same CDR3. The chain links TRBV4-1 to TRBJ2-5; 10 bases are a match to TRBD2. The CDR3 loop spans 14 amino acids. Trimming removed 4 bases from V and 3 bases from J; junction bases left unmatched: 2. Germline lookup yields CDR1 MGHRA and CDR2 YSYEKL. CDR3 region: CASSPGLAEETQYF. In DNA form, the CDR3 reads TGCGCCAGCAGCCCAGGACTAGCGGAAGAGACCCAGTACTTC.

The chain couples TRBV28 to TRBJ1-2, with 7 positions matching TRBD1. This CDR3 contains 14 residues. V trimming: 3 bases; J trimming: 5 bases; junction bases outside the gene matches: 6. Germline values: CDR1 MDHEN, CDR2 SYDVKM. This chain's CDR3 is CASSFKGAWYGYTF. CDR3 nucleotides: TGTGCCAGCAGTTTCAAGGGGGCGTGGTATGGCTACACCTTC.

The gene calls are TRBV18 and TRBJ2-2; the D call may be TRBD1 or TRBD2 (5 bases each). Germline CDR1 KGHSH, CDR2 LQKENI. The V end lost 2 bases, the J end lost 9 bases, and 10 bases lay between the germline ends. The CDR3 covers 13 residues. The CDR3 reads CASSPTEGRELFF. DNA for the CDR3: TGTGCCAGCTCACCAACAGAGGGGAGGGAGCTGTTTTTT.

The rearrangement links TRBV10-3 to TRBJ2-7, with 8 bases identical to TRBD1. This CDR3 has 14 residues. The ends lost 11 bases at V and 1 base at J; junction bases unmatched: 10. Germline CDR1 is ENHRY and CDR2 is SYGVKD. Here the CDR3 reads CAVTRDRSSYEQYF. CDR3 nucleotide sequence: TGTGCCGTAACCCGGGACAGGTCATCCTACGAGCAGTACTTC.

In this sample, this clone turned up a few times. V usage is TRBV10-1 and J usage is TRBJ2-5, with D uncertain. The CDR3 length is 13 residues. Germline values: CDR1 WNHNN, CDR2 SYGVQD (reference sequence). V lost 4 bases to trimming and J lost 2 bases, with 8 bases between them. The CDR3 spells CASSVRQQETQYF. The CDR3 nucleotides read TGCGCCAGCAGTGTGAGGCAGCAAGAGACCCAGTACTTC.

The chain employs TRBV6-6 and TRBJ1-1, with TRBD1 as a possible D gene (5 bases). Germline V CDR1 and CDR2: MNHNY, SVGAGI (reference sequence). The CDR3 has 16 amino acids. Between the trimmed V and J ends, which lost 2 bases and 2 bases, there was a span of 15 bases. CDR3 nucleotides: TGTGCCAGCAGTTACCCCTGGGGAGACAGCAACACTGAAGCTTTCTTT. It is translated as CASSYPWGDSNTEAFF.

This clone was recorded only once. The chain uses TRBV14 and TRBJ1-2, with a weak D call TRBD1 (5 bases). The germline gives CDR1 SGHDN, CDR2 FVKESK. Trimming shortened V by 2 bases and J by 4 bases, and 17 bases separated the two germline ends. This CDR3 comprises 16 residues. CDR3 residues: CASSQRESGRLYGYTF. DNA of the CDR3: TGTGCCAGCAGCCAAAGGGAATCGGGGCGACTCTATGGCTACACCTTC. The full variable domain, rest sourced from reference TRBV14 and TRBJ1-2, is EAGVTQFPSHSVIEKGQTVTLRCDPISGHDNLYWYRRVMGKEIKFLLHFVKESKQDESGMPNNRFLAERTGGTYSTLKVQPAELEDSGVYFCASSQRESGRLYGYTFGSGTRLTVV.

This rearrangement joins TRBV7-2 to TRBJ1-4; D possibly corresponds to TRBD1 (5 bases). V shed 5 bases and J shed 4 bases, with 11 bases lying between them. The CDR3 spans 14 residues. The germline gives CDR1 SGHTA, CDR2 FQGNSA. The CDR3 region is CASSQGRSNEKLFF. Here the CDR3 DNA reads TGTGCCAGCAGCCAGGGACGTAGTAATGAAAAACTGTTTTTT. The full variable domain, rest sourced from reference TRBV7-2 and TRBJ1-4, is GAGVSQSPSNKVTEKGKDVELRCDPISGHTALYWYRQSLGQGLEFLIYFQGNSAPDKSGLPSDRFSAERTGGSVSTLTIQRTQQEDSAVYLCASSQGRSNEKLFFGSGTQLSVL.